Listed here is a single T cell receptor (beta chain). Its antigen is currently not known. No base quality values were provided; no much bigger clone lies one nucleotide off. This sample is drawn from a study of cytomegalovirus exposure and HLA in healthy donors (dated by TCRdb to 2017 to 2019). Background for the entire study: According to an earlier analysis of 587 of the donors, about 179 million T cells yielded roughly 100 million unique TCR beta sequences and about 300 Gb of sequence data. An early release covering 500 to 750 HLA-typed donors comprised about 300 gigabases of sequencing data and around 85 million unique TCR sequences. Of the 300 to 500 genotyped donors, over 80% were placed in the genetic ancestry cluster associated with self-reported Caucasian donors. The study was designed to test whether signatures of past pathogen exposure could be identified by cataloging public T cell receptors. The study used immunosequencing to profile the T cell repertoires of about 670 subjects and linked those repertoires to cytomegalovirus serostatus. In addition to the first cohort of 666 subjects, a separate validation cohort of approximately 130 different subjects was used. High-throughput TCR immunosequencing, statistical association of individual TCRs with disease status, and machine learning were combined to predict cytomegalovirus infection status. A later analysis re-examined previously published TCR beta repertoires from roughly 720 donors and added high-resolution HLA genotyping to investigate patterns of TCR occurrence. Rather than using new phenotypic data, the later analysis identified candidate immune exposures from TCR beta sequences and from how often those sequences occurred across donors. An earlier analysis of several hundred of the donors applied high-throughput TCR beta sequencing to assess whether each TCR beta V gene segment acted as functional or pseudogenic. Donor age, sex, ethnicity and CMV serostatus were compiled alongside the repertoire data. Genome-wide SNP genotypes for about 65% of the 666 donors were used in a later genetic analysis, which treated that subset as a discovery cohort. All discovery cohort repertoires had been generated on a single sequencing platform. HLA typing included class I and class II loci at four-digit resolution. The number of donors typed differed by locus, with roughly 620-630 for A, B, C, DRB1 and DQB1, around 520 for DQA1, approximately 570 for DPA1, and 400 to 490 for DPB1. Four to six DR-DQ haplotypes were handled as single units for association and clustering, since linkage in the cohort was strong. On average, roughly 250,000 unique TCR beta nucleotide sequences were sequenced per donor among 398 genotyped donors of the cohort, with roughly 18% of those sequences being non-productive. Overall study results and their limits: Three of the identified cytomegalovirus-associated TCR beta chains were confirmed in vitro to be specific for cytomegalovirus antigens. Correlated functional status among segregating V segments might reflect linkage disequilibrium, but an unknown experimental factor could not be ruled out. A further reported finding was that TCR beta sequences accurately predicted the HLA-A and HLA-B alleles for most subjects in the first cohort. When HLA alleles, especially DR and DQ, strongly co-occurred, attributing TCR associations to individual alleles was difficult. A later genetic analysis associated a missense DCLRE1C variant with V-gene and J-gene trimming of TCR beta chains, and an independent cohort replicated the association. The classifier was reported to diagnose cytomegalovirus status with high specificity and sensitivity in both the original cohort and the validation cohort. A cluster of highly shared sequence variants was judged likely to represent a technical artifact of the sequencing pipeline. In a later analysis, HLA-associated TCR beta chains were found to be more clonally expanded and to have lower generation probabilities than equally common non-associated chains. Because HLA typing was unavailable for some donors at each locus, only the typed subset was used in association tests. The study listed around 160 TCR beta chains as associated with cytomegalovirus. A later analysis associated about 17,000 TCR beta sequences with specific HLA alleles at a false discovery rate of 0.05. In this cohort, only TCR beta chains were sequenced, and detectable features were limited by the absence of alpha or paired-chain data. Most TCR sequences were observed very rarely across donors, whereas some public TCRs were present in many individuals. Because counts were too low, seventeen rarely observed V segments, including chromosome 9 orphons, were excluded from the earlier analysis of 500 to 700 of the donors. In a later analysis, several top co-occurrence clusters were reported to appear linked to parvovirus B19, influenza, CMV and Epstein-Barr virus. The authors suggested that the approach could potentially be extended to other disease states and immunological phenotypes. The presence/absence analyses assumed that sequencing depth was roughly uniform across donors, and that assumption may not be true. In a later analysis, TCR association rates were found to vary across HLA loci, with the most associated TCRs seen for DRB1 alleles and the fewest for HLA-C alleles. The only immune exposure information available for the cohort was CMV serostatus. Compared with the approximately 670-donor mean, donors in an Asian-associated ancestry cluster had fewer N-insertions in productive TCRs, according to a later genetic analysis. In an earlier analysis of 450 to 750 of the donors, most TCR beta V segments appeared in productive rearrangements about 87% or about 30% of the time, broadly matching IMGT annotations. A later analysis found that most CMV-associated TCR beta chains appeared HLA-restricted, with HLA associations seemingly driven largely by CMV exposure.

The cohort was made up of approximately 670 healthy bone marrow donors. At the time of sampling, every cohort member was nominally healthy, though immune exposures that went unrecorded were likely present. The donor was CMV seronegative and was included in the group of several hundred seronegative cohort members. Each donor provided a peripheral blood sample, and peripheral blood mononuclear cells were used for TCR beta sequencing. The Qiagen DNeasy Blood Extraction Kit was used to extract genomic DNA from the blood cell samples. The protocol used for the library was the immunoSEQ multiplex PCR assay. For the multiplex PCR, a mixture combining 60 forward primers for TCR Vbeta segments and 13 reverse primers for TCR Jbeta segments was used. Amplification of the CDR3 region of rearranged TCR beta genes was performed with a multiplex PCR assay on genomic DNA. The Illumina HiSeq System was used to sequence the amplified TCR beta libraries as 87-base-pair reads. The published analysis was carried out like this. In a later analysis, roughly 80 million unique TCR beta chains were counted across the approximately 640 repertoires, and roughly 10 million of these chains were shared by at least two donors. Raw reads were error-corrected and collapsed into unique sequences with a nearest-neighbor algorithm that merged closely related sequences to remove PCR and sequencing errors. CDR3 sequences were aligned to IMGT reference sequences to assign V, D and J gene segments. Each retained sequence needed at least a six-nucleotide match to both a V gene segment and a J gene segment. A rearrangement counted as productive if the CDR3 had no stop codons and remained in frame with V and J, and every other rearrangement counted as non-productive. Following IMGT convention, CDR3 was defined as the stretch from the second conserved V-encoded cysteine up to the conserved J-encoded phenylalanine. The earlier analysis of about 640 of the donors excluded any sequence lacking an unambiguous match to a single V gene segment. An earlier analysis of several hundred of the donors called V segments functional above 56.7% productive rearrangements and segregating when the between-donor standard deviation exceeded 5%. A statistical classification framework was developed to diagnose cytomegalovirus status using the catalog of TCR beta chain sequences. V and J gene assignment, in a later analysis, came from comparing TCR nucleotide sequences with IMGT/GENE-DB human TR gene sequences. In a later analysis, CDR3 sequences and most-parsimonious VDJ recombination scenarios were assigned using the TCRdist pipeline. In a later analysis, each TCR beta chain was defined by its CDR3 amino acid sequence together with its V-gene family, and reads lacking a unique V-gene family were excluded. In a later analysis, fewer than 600 highly shared, low-generation-probability nucleotide sequences were removed to address suspected cross-contamination and a sequencing artifact. In a later analysis, a clonal expansion index was calculated for each public chain from normalized within-repertoire ranks of inferred template counts. In a later analysis, generation probabilities were computed with a VDJ recombination model fitted to out-of-frame rearrangements, and the resulting probabilities were checked against IGoR. A later analysis scored TCR-TCR, TCR-HLA and TCR-CMV co-occurrence with hypergeometric tests, applying a repertoire-size bias correction to TCR pairs. In a later analysis, false discovery rates were estimated by permuting HLA or CMV assignments 20 times. A later analysis grouped co-occurring TCRs with DBSCAN, adding TCRdist sequence similarity when clustering within HLA-allele-positive subsets. Repertoires with fewer than 30,000 or more than 120,000 public chains, plus five repertoires with anomalous nucleotide sharing, were excluded from co-occurrence clustering. Entries here come from immuneACCESS through TCRdb and include only in-frame sequences with V and J called. Some clones fail to appear in such tables; in the studies checked, an unresolved V gene covers under half of the shortfall, and the cause of the remainder is unknown. For V, J and clone size, that table is used; D and trimming come from the DNA. The sample table contains roughly 130,000 clones; only one count was recorded for around 79% of them. The top ten constitute around 3.1% of the sample.

This TCR was recovered from a female donor in good health and CMV-seronegative. The sequencing input was PBMCs.

The DNA sequence is TGTGCCAGCAGTTACCCCCCGGGGGTGAGCAATCAGCCCCAGCATTTT. Its protein is CASSYPPGVSNQPQHF. This chain joins TRBV6-5 to TRBJ1-5, and the D gene may be TRBD1, 5 bases matching. V and J lose 2 bases and 1 base, and a span of 12 bases separates them. Reading from cysteine to phenylalanine, the CDR3 counts 16 amino acids. Just CDR3 DNA is preserved here, 48 bases in frame from base 1. The germline V gene yields MNHEY for CDR1 and SVGAGI for CDR2.